One and the same sample provided the 29 T cell receptor beta chains below, sequenced in a study of blood T cell repertoires in COVID-19. This table comes from immunoSEQ multiplex PCR, and its TCRdb copy is limited to in-frame clones, with some not included. The table shows some 140,000 clones, with under 85% occurring only once. Sequenced sample: peripheral blood. The receptors come from a man in his fifties or sixties with COVID-19, enrolled during active disease.

This chain connects TRBV24-1 to TRBJ1-5; possible D gene TRBD1, 5 bases. Germline loops: CDR1 KGHDR, CDR2 SFDVKD. V shed 4 bases and J shed 7 bases, with 13 bases lying between them. The CDR3 has 14 amino acids. CDR3 loop: CATSDPGGTQPQHF. CDR3 sequence (DNA): TGTGCCACCAGTGACCCCGGGGGAACGCAGCCCCAGCATTTT.

The rearrangement links TRBV29-1 to TRBJ2-7; 7 bases are shared with TRBD1. The CDR3 has 12 residues. Germline V gene lookup returns CDR1 SQVTM and CDR2 ANQGSEA. Germline trimming cut 6 bases from V and 5 bases from J; bases unmatched to any gene: 7. CDR3 amino acids: CSVARTGDEQYF. The CDR3 DNA reads TGCAGCGTCGCCCGTACAGGGGACGAGCAGTACTTC.

The chain uses TRBV28 and TRBJ1-1; D is uncertain. This CDR3 is built from 14 residues. Deletions cut 4 bases from V and 1 base from J, with 10 bases between. Germline V CDR1 and CDR2: MDHEN, SYDVKM. CDR3 DNA sequence: TGTGCCAGCAGTTCCCCCCCAAAGAACACTGAAGCTTTCTTT. As protein: CASSSPPKNTEAFF.

The chain uses TRBV27 and TRBJ1-1, with 12 bases fitting TRBD1. From germline, CDR1 is MNHEY and CDR2 SMNVEV (reference sequence). The CDR3 consists of 14 residues. J gave up 10 bases and V 7 bases, and 10 bases lay outside the gene matches. CDR3 bases: TGTGCCAGCAATTCGGGACAGGGGGCGCTTGGAGCTTTCTTT. Its protein is CASNSGQGALGAFF.

The J gene is TRBJ2-7, the V gene TRBV6-2 or TRBV6-3; D is undetermined. This CDR3 is 11 amino acids long. The germline V and J ends were trimmed by 5 bases and 3 bases, with 5 bases remaining between them. CDR1 is MNHEY, CDR2 SVGEGT, per germline. The CDR3 sequence: CASSHSYEQYF. Written as DNA, the CDR3 is TGTGCCAGCAGTCACAGCTACGAGCAGTACTTC.

The V gene is TRBV27, the J gene TRBJ1-2; perhaps TRBD1 as D (5 bases). The CDR3 runs to 13 residues. Deletions cut 5 bases from V and 7 bases from J, with 14 bases between. Germline V gene sequence: CDR1 MNHEY, CDR2 SMNVEV (reference sequence). CDR3 protein: CASSPRGGAGYTF. In DNA, the CDR3 is TGTGCCAGCAGTCCTCGGGGCGGGGCTGGCTACACCTTC.

This chain uses TRBV18 with TRBJ1-2; 9 bases line up with TRBD1. The CDR3 spans 16 residues. The germline gives CDR1 KGHSH, CDR2 LQKENI. Trimming cost V 2 bases and J 7 bases; bases outside gene matches: 11. CDR3 DNA: TGTGCCAGCTCACCAAGAGAAACAGGGGGCAGTTCTGGCTACACCTTC. Amino acids: CASSPRETGGSSGYTF.

This chain joins TRBV24-1 and TRBJ1-5, with D maybe TRBD1 (6 bases). V was pared by 7 bases and J by 9 bases, with 9 bases between. Germline CDR1 and CDR2: KGHDR and SFDVKD. The CDR3 extends over 11 amino acids. The CDR3 nucleotides are TGTGCCACCAGCAGGGGTGGGCCCCAGCATTTT. It translates to CATSRGGPQHF.

The chain links TRBV19 to TRBJ2-3, with 12 nucleotides matching TRBD2. Looked up from germline, CDR1 is LNHDA and CDR2 is SQIVND (reference sequence). The CDR3 loop spans 16 amino acids. V shed 5 bases, J shed 8 bases, and the junction held 11 bases outside the gene matches. The CDR3 sequence: CASSFGTSGSRVTQYF. The CDR3 DNA sequence: TGTGCCAGTAGTTTCGGGACTAGCGGGTCCCGTGTTACGCAGTATTTT.

The chain employs TRBV27 and TRBJ2-3; TRBD2 matches at 12 bases. The CDR3 length is 17 residues. In germline, CDR1 is MNHEY, CDR2 SMNVEV (reference sequence). The ends lost 5 bases at V and 7 bases at J; junction bases unmatched: 13. CDR3 coding DNA: TGTGCCAGCAGTACCACTAGCGGGGGGATCTCCGGCCATACGCAGTATTTT. Its protein is CASSTTSGGISGHTQYF.

This chain links TRBV19 with TRBJ2-5, with 11 bases fitting TRBD2. With V trimmed by 3 bases and J by 5 bases, 11 bases remained unmatched. Germline V gives CDR1 LNHDA, CDR2 SQIVND (reference sequence). The CDR3 is 17 amino acids. The CDR3 region is CASSISGLAGGRETQYF. The DNA of the CDR3 is TGTGCCAGTAGTATTAGTGGCCTAGCGGGAGGTAGGGAGACCCAGTACTTC.

The chain uses TRBV14 and TRBJ1-6, with a tentative D call TRBD1 (5 bases). V was cut by 4 bases and J by 7 bases, with 11 bases left in between. CDR1 and CDR2 from the germline V gene are SGHDN and FVKESK. The CDR3 spans 14 residues. The CDR3 spells CASSPFGGNSPLHF. CDR3 nucleotides: TGTGCCAGCAGCCCCTTTGGGGGGAATTCACCCCTCCACTTT.

The rearrangement links TRBV6-2 or TRBV6-3 to TRBJ1-6; perhaps TRBD1 as D (6 bases). CDR1 is MNHEY, CDR2 SVGEGT, per germline. The CDR3 spans 17 residues. V was cut by 5 bases and J by 0 bases, with 14 bases left in between. DNA of the CDR3: TGTGCCAGCAGTCTAGGACAGTCAAGCTCCTATAATTCACCCCTCCACTTT. Its translation: CASSLGQSSSYNSPLHF.

The sample holds a few counts of this clone. The gene calls are TRBV7-9 and TRBJ1-2; possibly TRBD1 for D (6 bases). The germline V and J ends were trimmed by 8 bases and 8 bases, with 21 bases remaining between them. Germline loops: CDR1 SEHNR, CDR2 FQNEAQ (reference sequence). The CDR3 extends over 14 amino acids. The CDR3 bases are TGTGCCAGCGAACGCGGGGGGCACTTCGACGGCTACACCTTC. It is translated as CASERGGHFDGYTF.

Many counts were recorded for this clone. V usage is TRBV5-1 and J usage is TRBJ1-6; 7 nucleotides line up with TRBD1. This CDR3 spans 14 amino acids. Germline values: CDR1 SGHRS, CDR2 YFSETQ. The V segment lost 2 bases and the J segment 6 bases; nucleotides outside the gene matches: 2. The CDR3 here is CASSFRDSNSPLHF. CDR3 DNA sequence: TGCGCCAGCAGCTTCCGGGACAGTAATTCACCCCTCCACTTT.

The CDR3 loop reads CATSRQQGRGYTF. The DNA for the CDR3 is TGTGCCACCAGCAGACAACAGGGGAGAGGCTACACCTTC. The J gene is TRBJ1-2, the V gene TRBV15, with TRBD1 matching over 7 bases. The CDR3 covers 13 residues. The germline CDR1 and CDR2 sequences are LNHNV and YYDKDF (reference sequence). V shed 2 bases, J shed 8 bases, and the junction held 5 bases outside the gene matches.

This chain joins TRBV27 and TRBJ1-6; D possibly corresponds to TRBD1 (6 bases). Trimming cost V 5 bases and J 6 bases, with 14 bases left between them. CDR1 is MNHEY and CDR2 is SMNVEV in the germline V gene (reference sequence). The CDR3 has 15 residues. The CDR3 nucleotides read TGTGCCAGCAGTACCACGGACAGTCTTAATTCACCCCTCCACTTT. It encodes CASSTTDSLNSPLHF.

V usage is TRBV6-5 and J usage is TRBJ1-1; a possible D gene is TRBD1 (5 bases). Germline CDR1 is MNHEY and CDR2 is SVGAGI. The CDR3 is 14 residues long. Trimming left V 6 bases short and J 1 base short, with 12 bases between. The DNA of the CDR3 is TGTGCCAGCAGCCGAGACAGAGCGAACACTGAAGCTTTCTTT. Protein product: CASSRDRANTEAFF.

The gene calls are TRBV7-9 and TRBJ1-2; weak D call: TRBD1 (6 bases). V was pared by 0 bases and J by 3 bases, with 11 bases between. The CDR3 has 15 amino acids. Germline V CDR1 and CDR2: SEHNR, FQNEAQ (reference sequence). This CDR3 reads CASSLAATGYYGYTF. Here the CDR3 DNA reads TGTGCCAGCAGCTTAGCGGCCACAGGGTACTATGGCTACACCTTC.

This sequence joins TRBV18 and TRBJ2-1; possible D gene TRBD2, 6 bases. V was cut by 4 bases and J by 7 bases, with 17 bases left in between. CDR3 length equals 15 residues. Germline V lookup: CDR1 KGHSH, CDR2 LQKENI. CDR3 in DNA: TGTGCCAGCTCACTCTTTGGGACGGGGAGGAATGAGCAGTTCTTC. It is translated as CASSLFGTGRNEQFF.

The chain couples TRBV15 to TRBJ2-5; D call uncertain. Germline V gene data show CDR1 as LNHNV and CDR2 as YYDKDF (reference sequence). This CDR3 spans 12 amino acids. V lost 5 bases to trimming and J lost 4 bases, with 8 bases between them. For the CDR3, the DNA is TGTGCCACCAGCGGCATATTAGAGACCCAGTACTTC. The encoded protein is CATSGILETQYF.

This clone occurred once. The gene calls are TRBV29-1 and TRBJ2-7; D gene uncertain. V was pared by 4 bases and J by 3 bases, with 13 bases between. Germline lookup yields CDR1 SQVTM and CDR2 ANQGSEA. This CDR3 is 13 amino acids long. DNA for the CDR3: TGCAGCGTTGTTGGTGACAAAAACTACGAGCAGTACTTC. Translation gives CSVVGDKNYEQYF.

CDR3 bases: TGTGCCAGCTCACAGTACGACGCAGGCATTGATCAGCCCCAGCATTTT. The encoded protein is CASSQYDAGIDQPQHF. This sequence joins TRBV18 and TRBJ1-5; no clear D. This CDR3 contains 16 residues. V lost 4 bases, J lost 5 bases, and 18 bases lay in between. CDR1 KGHSH and CDR2 LQKENI come from the germline V gene.

This clone was counted between two and nine times. The chain joins TRBV6-1 to TRBJ1-5; the D gene is possibly TRBD1 (5 bases). Trimming shortened V by 2 bases and J by 1 base, and 9 bases separated the two germline ends. Germline V lookup: CDR1 MNHNS, CDR2 SASEGT. This CDR3 comprises 15 residues. CDR3 coding DNA: TGTGCCAGCAGTGAACAGGGTTTGAGCAATCAGCCCCAGCATTTT. Amino acids: CASSEQGLSNQPQHF.

In DNA, the CDR3 is TGTGCCAGTTACAGGGTGCGTAATTCACCCCTCCACTTT. This sequence encodes CASYRVRNSPLHF. This chain links TRBV6-5 with TRBJ1-6; the D gene is possibly TRBD1 (6 bases). The CDR3 totals 13 residues. Trimming removed 9 bases at V and 6 bases at J, with 12 bases between. Germline V CDR1 and CDR2: MNHEY, SVGAGI.

The chain links TRBV5-1 to TRBJ2-3; perhaps TRBD2 as D (5 bases). Germline V gives CDR1 SGHRS, CDR2 YFSETQ. The CDR3 sequence is 14 residues long. V lost 6 bases and J 4 bases, leaving 15 bases between the germline ends. CDR3 sequence (DNA): TGCGCCAGCACCCCGCGAGGCGGGTCAGATACGCAGTATTTT. Residues: CASTPRGGSDTQYF.

The V gene is TRBV7-8, the J gene TRBJ2-5; 7 bases line up with TRBD1. CDR3 length: 13 residues. J was trimmed by 9 bases and V by 4 bases; bases with no gene match: 8. Germline V gene lookup returns CDR1 SGHVS and CDR2 FQNEAQ. CDR3 sequence reads: CASSSRDSHSQYF. The CDR3 region has the DNA TGTGCCAGCAGCTCGAGGGACAGCCATTCCCAGTACTTC.

The chain combines TRBV3-1 (or the pseudogene TRBV3-2) with TRBJ2-5; 11 nucleotides line up with TRBD2. This CDR3 is built from 15 residues. Per germline, CDR1 LGHDT and CDR2 YNNKEL (reference sequence). The V segment lost 2 bases and the J segment 2 bases; nucleotides outside the gene matches: 1. Here the CDR3 reads CASSQTSGGQETQYF. The CDR3 nucleotides read TGTGCCAGCAGCCAAACTAGCGGGGGACAAGAGACCCAGTACTTC.

The rearrangement uses TRBV6-5 and TRBJ1-4; the D gene is possibly TRBD1 (5 bases). The V and J ends lost 6 bases and 12 bases respectively, with 17 bases between them. The germline V gene has CDR1 MNHEY and CDR2 SVGAGI. This CDR3 is 13 amino acids long. CDR3 in amino acids: CASRETVPSQLFF. CDR3 in DNA: TGTGCCAGCAGAGAGACAGTCCCTTCACAACTGTTTTTT.